This T cell receptor beta chain was documented in a study of T cell responses to AZD1222 COVID-19 vaccine. This clone was seen only once. As yet, its antigen is unknown. Combined were second doses at about 4 or about 12 weeks. V trimming: 3 bases; J trimming: 11 bases; junction bases outside the gene matches: 10. The CDR3 length is 13 residues. CDR1 and CDR2 from the germline V gene are SGHRS and YFSETQ. Only in-frame clones appear in the TCRdb table, and some are missing; sequencing was by immunoSEQ multiplex PCR. The sample includes 150,000 to 160,000 clones, 87% of them seen just once. Findings and caveats of the study: Spike-specific TCR breadth and depth both grew after two AZD1222 doses. Just a handful of people given AZD1222 tested seropositive at baseline. Vaccine-related CD4 TCRs covered spike, predominating at 160-218 and 743-854.

Sample: peripheral blood, taken 28 days after the second AZD1222 dose. This clonotype was obtained from an adult who received the AZD1222 COVID-19 vaccine. The chain has TRBV5-1 and TRBJ1-2; TRBD1 matches at 7 bases. In DNA, the CDR3 is TGCGCCAGCAGCTCCCAGGGGGGTTCGGGTTACACCTTC. This sequence encodes CASSSQGGSGYTF.